This TCR beta chain was documented in a study of PD-1 blockade in classical Hodgkin lymphoma. Study observations and caveats: Reported baseline diversity: healthy donors highest, relapsed/refractory patients lowest.

All patients relapsed after autologous stem cell transplantation, and brentuximab vedotin exposure varied. Responses achieved at best were complete response, partial response or progressive disease. Data came from immunoSEQ multiplex PCR; TCRdb stores just in-frame clones and leaves some out. Here the sample spans 42,000 or so clones, about 88% being singletons. In regard to this clone: Its antigen is not identified.

The material was peripheral blood mononuclear cells (PBMCs), obtained before the second cycle of nivolumab. This sequence was found in a human donor with classical Hodgkin lymphoma.

Here the CDR3 reads CASSAQPTSASYEQYF. The CDR3 DNA sequence: TGTGCCAGCAGCGCCCAACCGACTAGCGCCTCCTACGAGCAGTACTTC. This rearrangement joins TRBV9 to TRBJ2-7; 8 positions agree with TRBD2. This CDR3 has 16 residues. Germline V gene sequence: CDR1 SGDLS, CDR2 YYNGEE. With 3 bases clipped from V and 0 bases from J, the junction kept 8 bases outside the gene matches.